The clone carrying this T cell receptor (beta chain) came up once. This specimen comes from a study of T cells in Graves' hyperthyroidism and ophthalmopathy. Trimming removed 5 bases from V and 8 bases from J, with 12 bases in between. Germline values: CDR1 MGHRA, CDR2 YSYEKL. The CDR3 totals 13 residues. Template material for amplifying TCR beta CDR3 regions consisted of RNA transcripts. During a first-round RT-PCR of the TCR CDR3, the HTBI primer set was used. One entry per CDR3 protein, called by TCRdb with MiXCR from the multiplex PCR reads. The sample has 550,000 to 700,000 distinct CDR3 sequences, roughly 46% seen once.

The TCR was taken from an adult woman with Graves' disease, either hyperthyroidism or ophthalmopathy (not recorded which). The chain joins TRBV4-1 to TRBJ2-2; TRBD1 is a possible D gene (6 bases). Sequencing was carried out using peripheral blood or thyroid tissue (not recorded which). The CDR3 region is CASSYRVYGELFF. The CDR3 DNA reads TGCGCCAGCAGCTACAGGGTTTATGGGGAGCTGTTTTTT.